A selection of T cell receptor beta chains follows, all from one sample in a study of blood T cell repertoires in COVID-19. Data came from immunoSEQ multiplex PCR; TCRdb stores just in-frame clones and leaves some out. The top ten clones hold approximately 1.2% of a sample with 200,000 to 250,000 clones, about four fifths of them seen once. Material: PBMCs or T cells enriched from blood (not recorded which). These receptors originate from a woman aged 40 to 50 with acute COVID-19. The CDR3 runs from the conserved cysteine through the conserved F or W. Fields, in order: V gene, J gene, D gene, clone size, CDR3 protein, CDR3 DNA. The D gene is left open where the match is weak. Only some rows state a clone size, as once, few, many or a class for expanded clones.

V gene: TRBV7-2
J gene: TRBJ1-6
D gene: -
clone size: once
CDR3 protein: CASSPMGHGSSPLHF
CDR3 DNA: TGTGCCAGCAGCCCCATGGGCCATGGTAGTTCACCCCTCCACTTT

V gene: TRBV10-1
J gene: TRBJ1-6
D gene: TRBD1
clone size: few
CDR3 protein: CASSLDRNSPLHF
CDR3 DNA: TGCGCCAGCAGTCTGGACAGGAATTCACCCCTCCACTTT

V gene: TRBV5-1
J gene: TRBJ2-1
D gene: TRBD2
clone size: -
CDR3 protein: CASSVTSGNDEQFF
CDR3 DNA: TGCGCCAGCAGCGTAACTAGCGGGAACGATGAGCAGTTCTTC

V gene: TRBV28
J gene: TRBJ2-6
D gene: TRBD1
clone size: -
CDR3 protein: CASSTGGTGANVLTF
CDR3 DNA: TGTGCCAGCAGTACAGGGGGCACTGGGGCCAACGTCCTGACTTTC

V gene: TRBV6-1
J gene: TRBJ1-2
D gene: -
clone size: -
CDR3 protein: CASSEGGAINYGYTF
CDR3 DNA: TGTGCCAGCAGTGAAGGAGGAGCTATAAACTATGGCTACACCTTC

V gene: TRBV29-1
J gene: TRBJ1-1
D gene: TRBD1
clone size: -
CDR3 protein: CSGGQGAEAFF
CDR3 DNA: TGCAGCGGCGGACAGGGGGCTGAAGCTTTCTTT

V gene: TRBV6-2/TRBV6-3
J gene: TRBJ1-1
D gene: TRBD1
clone size: -
CDR3 protein: CASRPGQGTNTEAFF
CDR3 DNA: TGTGCCAGCAGACCTGGACAGGGGACGAACACTGAAGCTTTCTTT

V gene: TRBV5-1
J gene: TRBJ2-1
D gene: TRBD2
clone size: once
CDR3 protein: CASSHELAGSYNEQFF
CDR3 DNA: TGCGCCAGCAGCCATGAACTAGCGGGATCCTACAATGAGCAGTTCTTC

V gene: TRBV19
J gene: TRBJ2-7
D gene: TRBD1
clone size: -
CDR3 protein: CASSGTGSHEQYF
CDR3 DNA: TGTGCCAGTAGTGGGACAGGTTCGCACGAGCAGTACTTC

V gene: TRBV28
J gene: TRBJ1-5
D gene: TRBD1
clone size: once
CDR3 protein: CASRQRTGGQPQHF
CDR3 DNA: TGTGCCAGCAGACAAAGGACAGGCGGTCAGCCCCAGCATTTT

V gene: TRBV27
J gene: TRBJ2-5
D gene: TRBD1
clone size: -
CDR3 protein: CASSPTGAVETQYF
CDR3 DNA: TGTGCCAGCAGTCCGACAGGGGCCGTAGAGACCCAGTACTTC

V gene: TRBV24-1
J gene: TRBJ2-7
D gene: TRBD1
clone size: -
CDR3 protein: CATSDPTGSYEQYF
CDR3 DNA: TGTGCCACCAGTGATCCGACAGGGTCCTACGAGCAGTACTTC

V gene: TRBV7-2
J gene: TRBJ1-3
D gene: TRBD1
clone size: -
CDR3 protein: CASSPGQGLLAGNTIYF
CDR3 DNA: TGTGCCAGCAGCCCAGGACAGGGGTTATTGGCCGGAAACACCATATATTTT

V gene: TRBV7-9
J gene: TRBJ2-5
D gene: -
clone size: -
CDR3 protein: CASSFRDIQETQYF
CDR3 DNA: TGTGCCAGCAGCTTCAGGGACATCCAAGAGACCCAGTACTTC

V gene: TRBV15
J gene: TRBJ2-7
D gene: TRBD1
clone size: -
CDR3 protein: CATSRLGTAREQYF
CDR3 DNA: TGTGCCACCAGCAGACTTGGGACAGCGAGGGAGCAGTACTTC

V gene: TRBV9
J gene: TRBJ2-7
D gene: TRBD2
clone size: -
CDR3 protein: CASSPSIGGGSSYEQYF
CDR3 DNA: TGTGCCAGCAGCCCAAGTATTGGGGGGGGTAGCTCCTACGAGCAGTACTTC

V gene: TRBV27
J gene: TRBJ2-5
D gene: -
clone size: -
CDR3 protein: CASSFRETQYF
CDR3 DNA: TGTGCCAGCAGTTTTCGGGAGACCCAGTACTTC

V gene: TRBV24-1
J gene: TRBJ2-1
D gene: -
clone size: -
CDR3 protein: CATSPRGVGKQFF
CDR3 DNA: TGTGCCACCAGCCCCCGCGGGGTAGGGAAGCAGTTCTTC

V gene: TRBV30
J gene: TRBJ1-2
D gene: -
clone size: -
CDR3 protein: CAWSESGQSYGYTF
CDR3 DNA: TGTGCCTGGAGTGAGAGTGGACAGAGCTATGGCTACACCTTC

V gene: TRBV18
J gene: TRBJ2-1
D gene: TRBD2
clone size: -
CDR3 protein: CASSPQRTTSGIRDEQFF
CDR3 DNA: TGTGCCAGCTCACCACAACGTACGACTAGCGGGATAAGGGATGAGCAGTTCTTC

V gene: TRBV11-1
J gene: TRBJ1-2
D gene: TRBD1
clone size: -
CDR3 protein: CASSPSPGRGRTGYTF
CDR3 DNA: TGTGCCAGCTCCCCCAGTCCCGGCAGGGGGAGGACGGGCTACACCTTC

V gene: TRBV27
J gene: TRBJ2-1
D gene: TRBD2
clone size: -
CDR3 protein: CASSLLGTSADNEQFF
CDR3 DNA: TGTGCCAGCAGTTTACTCGGGACTAGCGCCGACAATGAGCAGTTCTTC

V gene: TRBV7-2
J gene: TRBJ2-3
D gene: -
clone size: -
CDR3 protein: CASSLEGVGAAADTQYF
CDR3 DNA: TGTGCCAGCAGCTTAGAGGGTGTGGGGGCGGCTGCAGATACGCAGTATTTT

V gene: TRBV23-1
J gene: TRBJ2-1
D gene: TRBD1
clone size: once
CDR3 protein: CASSQSRDSSYNEQFF
CDR3 DNA: TGCGCCAGCAGTCAGTCCCGGGACAGCTCCTACAATGAGCAGTTCTTC

V gene: TRBV4-2
J gene: TRBJ1-1
D gene: TRBD1
clone size: -
CDR3 protein: CASSLSTGEAFF
CDR3 DNA: TGTGCCAGCAGCCTGTCGACAGGGGAAGCTTTCTTT

V gene: TRBV5-1
J gene: TRBJ1-5
D gene: -
clone size: -
CDR3 protein: CASSLGSNQPQHF
CDR3 DNA: TGCGCCAGCAGCTTGGGGAGCAACCAGCCCCAGCATTTT

V gene: TRBV10-3
J gene: TRBJ1-2
D gene: TRBD1
clone size: -
CDR3 protein: CAISGFKQGRDPYGYTF
CDR3 DNA: TGTGCCATCAGTGGTTTCAAACAGGGGAGAGATCCGTATGGCTACACCTTC

V gene: TRBV6-2/TRBV6-3
J gene: TRBJ1-2
D gene: TRBD1
clone size: -
CDR3 protein: CASSQESPGRDRPRMGYTF
CDR3 DNA: TGTGCCAGCAGTCAAGAGTCCCCTGGTCGGGACAGGCCTCGGATGGGCTACACCTTC

V gene: TRBV5-1
J gene: TRBJ2-6
D gene: -
clone size: -
CDR3 protein: CASSSAGSSGANVLTF
CDR3 DNA: TGCGCCAGCAGCTCTGCAGGCTCGTCTGGGGCCAACGTCCTGACTTTC

V gene: TRBV12-3/TRBV12-4
J gene: TRBJ1-3
D gene: -
clone size: -
CDR3 protein: CASSLWEGNTIYF
CDR3 DNA: TGTGCCAGCAGTTTGTGGGAGGGAAACACCATATATTTT

V gene: TRBV5-4
J gene: TRBJ1-2
D gene: -
clone size: -
CDR3 protein: CASSFEAGGYTF
CDR3 DNA: TGTGCCAGCAGCTTCGAGGCGGGTGGCTACACCTTC

V gene: TRBV27
J gene: TRBJ1-1
D gene: TRBD1
clone size: -
CDR3 protein: CASRTRIGQGIVAGAEAFF
CDR3 DNA: TGTGCCAGCAGAACCCGCATCGGACAGGGGATCGTTGCGGGCGCTGAAGCTTTCTTT

V gene: TRBV25-1
J gene: TRBJ1-4
D gene: -
clone size: -
CDR3 protein: CASSGEGSVNEKLFF
CDR3 DNA: TGTGCCAGCAGTGGCGAGGGATCCGTGAATGAAAAACTGTTTTTT

V gene: TRBV6-1
J gene: TRBJ1-6
D gene: -
clone size: -
CDR3 protein: CASSEWEGSPLHF
CDR3 DNA: TGTGCCAGCAGTGAATGGGAGGGATCACCCCTCCACTTT

V gene: TRBV20-1
J gene: TRBJ1-4
D gene: TRBD1
clone size: -
CDR3 protein: CSASSGQGEKLFF
CDR3 DNA: TGCAGTGCTAGTTCGGGACAGGGTGAAAAACTGTTTTTT

V gene: TRBV7-3
J gene: TRBJ2-3
D gene: -
clone size: -
CDR3 protein: CASSLKMGADTQYF
CDR3 DNA: TGTGCCAGCAGCTTAAAAATGGGGGCCGATACGCAGTATTTT

V gene: TRBV6-5
J gene: TRBJ1-5
D gene: TRBD1
clone size: -
CDR3 protein: CASRLQGRTQPQHF
CDR3 DNA: TGTGCCAGCAGATTACAGGGGAGGACGCAGCCCCAGCATTTT

V gene: TRBV5-6
J gene: TRBJ1-5
D gene: TRBD1
clone size: -
CDR3 protein: CASSKGQGSDYNQPQHF
CDR3 DNA: TGTGCCAGCAGCAAAGGACAGGGGTCGGATTATAATCAGCCCCAGCATTTT

V gene: TRBV7-2
J gene: TRBJ1-4
D gene: TRBD1
clone size: -
CDR3 protein: CASSVDRATNEKLFF
CDR3 DNA: TGTGCCAGCAGCGTCGACAGGGCAACTAATGAAAAACTGTTTTTT

V gene: TRBV5-1
J gene: TRBJ1-1
D gene: -
clone size: once
CDR3 protein: CASSLVGAAGTEAFF
CDR3 DNA: TGCGCCAGCAGCTTGGTGGGGGCGGCTGGGACTGAAGCTTTCTTT

V gene: TRBV5-1
J gene: TRBJ1-5
D gene: TRBD1
clone size: -
CDR3 protein: CASSLGPVPGQGSDYSNQPQHF
CDR3 DNA: TGCGCCAGCAGCTTGGGGCCTGTCCCGGGACAGGGGTCCGACTATAGCAATCAGCCCCAGCATTTT

V gene: TRBV25-1
J gene: TRBJ2-1
D gene: TRBD2
clone size: -
CDR3 protein: CASSGSGTYNEQFF
CDR3 DNA: TGTGCCAGCAGTGGTAGCGGGACCTACAATGAGCAGTTCTTC

V gene: TRBV19
J gene: TRBJ1-1
D gene: TRBD1
clone size: -
CDR3 protein: CASSMDRGGTEAFF
CDR3 DNA: TGTGCCAGTAGTATGGACAGGGGGGGCACTGAAGCTTTCTTT

V gene: TRBV2
J gene: TRBJ1-4
D gene: TRBD1
clone size: -
CDR3 protein: CASSDFLNRGNEKLFF
CDR3 DNA: TGTGCCAGCAGTGACTTTTTAAACAGGGGAAATGAAAAACTGTTTTTT

V gene: TRBV7-9
J gene: TRBJ1-6
D gene: -
clone size: -
CDR3 protein: CAGKSGDYANSPLHF
CDR3 DNA: TGTGCCGGCAAATCAGGAGACTACGCTAATTCACCCCTCCACTTT

V gene: TRBV20-1
J gene: TRBJ2-7
D gene: TRBD1
clone size: -
CDR3 protein: CSATDLGQGESYEQYF
CDR3 DNA: TGCAGTGCTACTGACCTAGGACAGGGCGAGTCCTACGAGCAGTACTTC

V gene: TRBV5-6
J gene: TRBJ2-5
D gene: TRBD1
clone size: -
CDR3 protein: CASSKGGQGRETQYF
CDR3 DNA: TGTGCCAGCTCCAAAGGAGGACAGGGTAGGGAGACCCAGTACTTC

V gene: TRBV15
J gene: TRBJ2-3
D gene: -
clone size: -
CDR3 protein: CATSRVDQGSDTQYF
CDR3 DNA: TGTGCCACCAGCAGAGTGGACCAGGGGTCAGATACGCAGTATTTT

V gene: TRBV4-3
J gene: TRBJ1-5
D gene: -
clone size: -
CDR3 protein: CASSQDLNQPQHF
CDR3 DNA: TGCGCCAGCAGCCAAGATCTCAATCAGCCCCAGCATTTT

V gene: TRBV7-2
J gene: TRBJ1-1
D gene: -
clone size: -
CDR3 protein: CASRTRGMNTEAFF
CDR3 DNA: TGTGCCAGCAGAACCAGGGGCATGAACACTGAAGCTTTCTTT

V gene: TRBV4-3
J gene: TRBJ1-4
D gene: TRBD1
clone size: -
CDR3 protein: CASGMGTGDEKLFF
CDR3 DNA: TGCGCCAGCGGAATGGGGACAGGGGATGAAAAACTGTTTTTT

V gene: TRBV10-1
J gene: TRBJ1-4
D gene: -
clone size: -
CDR3 protein: CASREGQFGKLFF
CDR3 DNA: TGCGCCAGCAGGGAAGGACAGTTCGGAAAACTGTTTTTT